The 32 T cell receptor beta chains below all came from one sample that was sequenced in a study of T cells after yellow fever vaccination. MiXCR was run by TCRdb on the 5' RACE reads, yielding one entry per CDR3 protein. The repertoire holds 250,000 to 300,000 distinct CDR3 sequences, 10% to 15% seen once, with about 0.54% in the top ten. The sample in question was CD4+ T cells sorted from PBMCs, obtained 45 days after the yellow fever booster vaccination. Receptors were obtained from a man aged 30-40 years who received the YFV17D yellow fever vaccine.

The rearrangement joins TRBV29-1 to TRBJ2-7; no firm D call. V was cut by 7 bases and J by 6 bases, with 13 bases left in between. Germline CDR1 and CDR2: SQVTM and ANQGSEA. The CDR3 loop spans 11 amino acids. CDR3 sequence reads: CSGLLWGEQYF. DNA of the CDR3: TGCAGCGGGCTCCTTTGGGGCGAGCAGTACTTC.

The genes are TRBV20-1 and TRBJ1-2; D unclear. V was pared by 3 bases and J by 2 bases, with 10 bases between. From germline, CDR1 is DFQATT and CDR2 SNEGSKA (reference sequence). The CDR3 spans 13 residues. This CDR3 is CSASTPTNYGYTF. CDR3 nucleotides: TGCAGTGCTAGTACCCCGACCAACTATGGCTACACCTTC.

The rearrangement links TRBV20-1 to TRBJ2-1, with a possible D match to TRBD2 (7 bases). This CDR3 region has 13 residues. In germline, CDR1 is DFQATT, CDR2 SNEGSKA (reference sequence). CDR3 DNA sequence: TGCGGATGCGGGGGACAACCCGGCAATGAGCAGTTCTTC. Residues: CGCGGQPGNEQFF.

The chain has TRBV12-3 or TRBV12-4 and TRBJ2-1; no reliable D call. The CDR3 has 14 residues. Trimming took 5 bases from V and 3 from J, leaving 11 bases between them. DNA of the CDR3: TGTGCCAGCAGTACAACCGGTGGCTACAATGAGCAGTTCTTC. Its protein is CASSTTGGYNEQFF.

The chain has TRBV27 and TRBJ2-1; possibly TRBD1 for D (5 bases). Germline loops: CDR1 MNHEY, CDR2 SMNVEV (reference sequence). Trimming took off 1 base at V and 8 bases at J, with 12 bases between the two ends. This CDR3 spans 14 amino acids. The CDR3 coding sequence is TGTGCCAGCAGTTTATGGGCAGGGTCGGATGAGCAGTTCTTC. Translation gives CASSLWAGSDEQFF.

The genes are TRBV4-2 and TRBJ1-6; unclear D gene. The CDR3 spans 14 residues. V dropped 0 bases and J dropped 9 bases, with 9 bases sitting between them. Per the germline V gene, CDR1 is LGHNA and CDR2 is YNFKEQ. The CDR3 DNA is TGTGCCAGCAGCCAAGATTCGACACTTTCACCCCTCCACTTT. Protein sequence: CASSQDSTLSPLHF.

This clonotype was detected a few times. The chain has TRBV9 and TRBJ2-3, with D unresolved. Germline CDR1 is SGDLS and CDR2 is YYNGEE. The CDR3 has 13 amino acids. Trimming removed 0 bases from V and 2 bases from J, with 4 bases in between. Written as DNA, the CDR3 is TGTGCCAGCAGCGTAGACTACACAGATACGCAGTATTTT. It codes for CASSVDYTDTQYF. Full variable domain (remainder filled in from reference TRBV9 and TRBJ2-3): DSGVTQTPKHLITATGQRVTLRCSPRSGDLSVYWYQQSLDQGLQFLIQYYNGEERAKGNILERFSAQQFPDLHSELNLSSLELGDSALYFCASSVDYTDTQYFGPGTRLTVL.

This chain uses TRBV28 with TRBJ2-5; TRBD2 is a possible D gene (6 bases). V lost 3 bases and J lost 5, with 19 bases in between. Per the germline V gene, CDR1 is MDHEN and CDR2 is SYDVKM. The CDR3 runs to 16 residues. The CDR3 region is CASSFLGQGEVETQYF. The CDR3 DNA follows: TGTGCCAGCAGTTTTCTTGGGCAAGGGGAGGTCGAGACCCAGTACTTC. Combining the CDR3 with reference TRBV28 and TRBJ2-5 gives the whole variable domain DVKVTQSSRYLVKRTGEKVFLECVQDMDHENMFWYRQDPGLGLRLIYFSYDVKMKEKGDIPEGYSVSREKKERFSLILESASTNQTSMYLCASSFLGQGEVETQYFGPGTRLLVL.

This clonotype was found a few times. The chain couples TRBV20-1 to TRBJ2-3; TRBD2 matches at 10 bases. The germline gives CDR1 DFQATT, CDR2 SNEGSKA (reference sequence). The CDR3 spans 16 residues. V shed 5 bases, J shed 0 bases, and the junction held 8 bases outside the gene matches. The CDR3, as DNA: TGCAGTGCTCTTCGGACTAGCGGAGGTAGCACAGATACGCAGTATTTT. It codes for CSALRTSGGSTDTQYF.

This clonotype came up a few times. The genes are TRBV10-3 and TRBJ1-2; tentatively, D is TRBD1 (5 bases). CDR3 size: 13 residues. V was trimmed by 6 bases and J by 2 bases, leaving 10 bases between them. The germline CDR1 and CDR2 sequences are ENHRY and SYGVKD. The CDR3: CAIRTRQNYGYTF. The CDR3 DNA reads as TGTGCCATCAGGACGAGACAGAACTATGGCTACACCTTC.

This clonotype was recorded a few times. The CDR3 sequence: CASSHRLSTDTQYF. The CDR3 bases are TGCGCCAGCAGCCATCGACTAAGCACAGATACGCAGTATTTT. V usage is TRBV4-1 and J usage is TRBJ2-3; D may be TRBD2 (5 bases). This CDR3 comprises 14 residues. V was shortened by 3 bases and J by 0 bases, with 7 bases between the two germline ends. CDR1 MGHRA and CDR2 YSYEKL come from the germline V gene.

This clonotype was detected only a few times. The chain employs TRBV24-1 and TRBJ2-1; no firm D call. Between the trimmed V and J ends, which lost 0 bases and 5 bases, there was a span of 4 bases. The CDR3 sequence is 13 residues long. Germline-derived CDR1 and CDR2 are KGHDR and SFDVKD. Written as DNA, the CDR3 is TGTGCCACCAGTGATTTGAACAACAATGAGCAGTTCTTC. Protein product: CATSDLNNNEQFF.

This clonotype was seen only a few times. V gene TRBV12-3 or TRBV12-4 combines with J gene TRBJ1-2; D remains ambiguous. This CDR3 comprises 12 residues. Trimming shortened V by 6 bases and J by 4 bases, and 9 bases separated the two germline ends. CDR3 bases: TGTGCCAGCAGCCTTTCCGTCTATGGCTACACCTTC. It yields the protein CASSLSVYGYTF.

V usage is TRBV20-1 and J usage is TRBJ2-5; 11 bases line up with TRBD2. Germline values: CDR1 DFQATT, CDR2 SNEGSKA (reference sequence). CDR3 length equals 17 residues. J was trimmed by 2 bases and V by 3 bases; bases with no gene match: 11. The CDR3 bases are TGCAGTGCTAGGTTGGGGGTACTAGCGGGGGTTCAAGAGACCCAGTACTTC. Translation: CSARLGVLAGVQETQYF.

This clonotype came up a few times. V is TRBV12-3 or TRBV12-4 and J is TRBJ2-1; the match to TRBD1 covers 8 bases. The length of the CDR3 is 13 residues. Trimming at V came to 6 bases and at J to 7 bases, leaving 5 bases not matched to a gene. CDR3 amino acids: CASRQTGGNEQFF. As DNA, the CDR3 is TGTGCCAGCAGGCAAACAGGGGGGAATGAGCAGTTCTTC.

Only a few counts were recorded for this clonotype. The chain combines TRBV20-1 with TRBJ2-7; D not resolved. Germline V gene lookup returns CDR1 DFQATT and CDR2 SNEGSKA (reference sequence). Deletions cut 1 base from V and 2 bases from J, with 6 bases between. The CDR3 covers 12 residues. The CDR3 loop is CSARGRTYEQYF. The CDR3 nucleotides read TGCAGTGCTAGAGGCCGTACCTACGAGCAGTACTTC.

This clonotype was found a few times. CDR3 coding DNA: TGCAGTGCTATAGACCCATACAGATCTCCCGGTGGCTACACCTTC. Protein product: CSAIDPYRSPGGYTF. The chain is built from TRBV20-1 and TRBJ1-2; D is ambiguous. Germline values: CDR1 DFQATT, CDR2 SNEGSKA (reference sequence). The V end lost 4 bases, the J end lost 7 bases, and 22 bases lay between the germline ends. This CDR3 contains 15 residues.

This clonotype was recorded only once. The V gene is TRBV16, the J gene TRBJ2-2; possible D gene TRBD1, 6 bases. Trimming cost V 11 bases and J 7 bases, with 29 bases left between them. Germline assignment: CDR1 KGHSY and CDR2 FQNENV. The CDR3 extends over 17 amino acids. In DNA, the CDR3 is TGTGCCTGCTGCCAGAGACAGGCACGTGCCGGCTTCGGGGAGCTGTTTTTT. Protein sequence: CACCQRQARAGFGELFF.

The CDR3 nucleotides are TGTGCCAGCTCGCAAACGGGAGTTCGTTCCTACGAGCAGTACTTC. Amino acids: CASSQTGVRSYEQYF. The chain joins TRBV18 to TRBJ2-7; TRBD2 is a possible D gene (6 bases). The germline CDR1 and CDR2 sequences are KGHSH and LQKENI. Trimming pared 6 bases from V and 1 base from J, leaving 16 bases between. The CDR3 runs 15 residues.

The V and J genes are TRBV29-1 and TRBJ2-2; D ambiguous. CDR1 SQVTM and CDR2 ANQGSEA come from the germline V gene. The germline V and J ends were trimmed by 2 bases and 7 bases, with 8 bases remaining between them. The CDR3 runs 12 residues. The CDR3 is CSVEWTFGELFF. CDR3 DNA: TGCAGCGTTGAATGGACCTTCGGGGAGCTGTTTTTT.

The V call is TRBV20-1, the J call TRBJ2-7; 11 bases match TRBD2. The CDR3 runs 14 residues. Germline-derived CDR1 and CDR2 are DFQATT and SNEGSKA (reference sequence). J was trimmed by 4 bases and V by 5 bases; bases with no gene match: 7. DNA of the CDR3: TGCAGTGCTCCTTTGACTAGCGGGACTTACGAGCAGTACTTC. Its translation: CSAPLTSGTYEQYF.

The CDR3 sequence: CASSIQVTGELFF. The CDR3 DNA sequence: TGTGCCAGCAGTATACAGGTTACCGGGGAGCTGTTTTTT. The rearrangement uses TRBV11-2 and TRBJ2-2; possible D gene TRBD1, 5 bases. Germline lookup yields CDR1 SGHAT and CDR2 FQNNGV. V lost 6 bases and J 5 bases, leaving 10 bases between the germline ends. CDR3 length equals 13 residues. The complete variable domain, with remaining parts taken from reference TRBV11-2 and TRBJ2-2, reads EAGVAQSPRYKIIEKRQSVAFWCNPISGHATLYWYQQILGQGPKLLIQFQNNGVVDDSQLPKDRFSAERLKGVDSTLKIQPAKLEDSAVYLCASSIQVTGELFFGEGSRLTVL.

The rearrangement joins TRBV7-9 to TRBJ2-5; 10 positions match TRBD2. Germline V gene data show CDR1 as SEHNR and CDR2 as FQNEAQ (reference sequence). There are 15 residues in the CDR3. The J segment lost 5 bases and the V segment lost 3 bases, leaving 6 bases of the junction unmatched. CDR3 sequence: CASSFSLAGVETQYF. CDR3 in DNA: TGTGCCAGCAGCTTTTCCCTAGCGGGAGTGGAGACCCAGTACTTC.

The rearrangement links TRBV27 to TRBJ2-3; TRBD2 matches at 9 bases. The germline V gene has CDR1 MNHEY and CDR2 SMNVEV (reference sequence). After removal of 4 bases from V and 4 bases from J, the junction contained 6 bases not matched to a gene. The CDR3 runs to 15 residues. The CDR3 DNA follows: TGTGCCAGCAGTTCCGTAGCGGGAGCAGCAGATACGCAGTATTTT. Translation: CASSSVAGAADTQYF.

V is TRBV27 and J is TRBJ2-5; possible D gene TRBD2, 5 bases. This CDR3 spans 14 amino acids. Germline V gene lookup returns CDR1 MNHEY and CDR2 SMNVEV (reference sequence). Trimming took off 3 bases at V and 5 bases at J, with 13 bases between the two ends. CDR3 bases: TGTGCCAGCAGTTTGGCACGGGGTGGGGAGACCCAGTACTTC. This sequence encodes CASSLARGGETQYF.

Ten or more counts support this clonotype. The chain links TRBV5-1 to TRBJ2-5, with D possibly being TRBD1 (5 bases). Trimming cost V 2 bases and J 5 bases, with 10 bases left between them. Germline V lookup: CDR1 SGHRS, CDR2 YFSETQ. CDR3 length equals 13 residues. CDR3 bases: TGCGCCAGCAGCTTCCAGGGATCGGAGACCCAGTACTTC. It codes for CASSFQGSETQYF.

This clonotype occurred a few times. The V call is TRBV7-2, the J call TRBJ2-5; a weak D match, TRBD1 (6 bases). Germline V gives CDR1 SGHTA, CDR2 FQGNSA. Trimming removed 5 bases at V and 2 bases at J, with 12 bases between. The CDR3 is 14 amino acids. The chain's CDR3 is CASSQTGQQETQYF. In nucleotides, the CDR3 is TGTGCCAGCAGCCAAACAGGGCAGCAAGAGACCCAGTACTTC.

V gene TRBV6-1 combines with J gene TRBJ2-1, with 9 bases lining up with TRBD2. The CDR3 extends over 15 amino acids. V lost 4 bases and J lost 10; bases outside the gene matches: 11. Germline V gene data show CDR1 as MNHNS and CDR2 as SASEGT. The CDR3 sequence: CASSARASGNSEQFF. The CDR3, as DNA: TGTGCCAGCAGTGCAAGGGCTAGCGGGAATTCCGAGCAGTTCTTC.

This clonotype was counted a few times. The chain employs TRBV12-3 or TRBV12-4 and TRBJ1-5; D gene ambiguous. The CDR3 is made up of 14 amino acids. V lost 6 bases to trimming and J lost 9 bases, with 18 bases between them. The CDR3 here is CASSLLVEGVPQHF. CDR3 bases: TGTGCCAGCAGCCTCCTCGTTGAGGGTGTGCCCCAGCATTTT.

V and J are TRBV18 and TRBJ1-1; D remains unclear. In germline, CDR1 is KGHSH, CDR2 LQKENI. The CDR3 consists of 14 residues. V was trimmed by 3 bases and J by 1 base, leaving 9 bases between them. The CDR3 spells CASSPAVSNTEAFF. DNA for the CDR3: TGTGCCAGCTCACCTGCGGTTTCGAACACTGAAGCTTTCTTT.

This rearrangement joins TRBV12-3 or TRBV12-4 to TRBJ1-4, with a possible D match to TRBD1 (6 bases). V lost 0 bases and J 8 bases, leaving 10 bases between the germline ends. This CDR3 is 14 amino acids long. DNA of the CDR3: TGTGCCAGCAGTTTAGCACAGGGCCCCGAAAAACTGTTTTTT. It codes for CASSLAQGPEKLFF.

This clonotype was picked up a small number of times. The chain's CDR3 is CASSQDIYFSGANVLTF. Here the CDR3 DNA reads TGCGCCAGCAGCCAGGACATATACTTCTCTGGGGCCAACGTCCTGACTTTC. The rearrangement joins TRBV5-1 to TRBJ2-6; TRBD1 is a possible D gene (5 bases). Germline V gene lookup returns CDR1 SGHRS and CDR2 YFSETQ. The CDR3 is made up of 17 amino acids. The V and J ends lost 4 bases and 0 bases respectively, with 14 bases between them.